Listed here are 4 T cell receptor beta chains from one sample, sequenced in a study of blood T cell repertoires in COVID-19. TCRdb's copy holds only in-frame clones and misses some; the assay was immunoSEQ multiplex PCR. The data contain under 200,000 clones, less than 90% of them seen just once; the ten biggest clones take up roughly 8%. Sequenced material: PBMCs or T cells enriched from blood (not recorded which). These receptors were taken from a woman aged 45-59 years who had recovered from COVID-19.

The chain combines TRBV9 with TRBJ1-6, with D tentatively TRBD1 (6 bases). The CDR3 runs to 15 residues. Trimming shortened V by 0 bases and J by 10 bases, and 14 bases separated the two germline ends. The germline CDR1 and CDR2 sequences are SGDLS and YYNGEE. CDR3 residues: CASSVEGVGISPLHF. In nucleotides, the CDR3 is TGTGCCAGCAGCGTAGAGGGGGTGGGGATCTCACCCCTCCACTTT. The variable domain in full, with the rest retrieved from reference TRBV9 and TRBJ1-6, is DSGVTQTPKHLITATGQRVTLRCSPRSGDLSVYWYQQSLDQGLQFLIQYYNGEERAKGNILERFSAQQFPDLHSELNLSSLELGDSALYFCASSVEGVGISPLHFGNGTRLTVT.

As regards this clone: Other DNA sequences in the same sample also yield this CDR3. The rearrangement uses TRBV6-5 and TRBJ2-3; no clear D gene. V gave up 0 bases and J gave up 2 bases, with 6 bases separating them. In germline, CDR1 is MNHEY, CDR2 SVGAGI. The CDR3 has 14 residues. CDR3 region: CASSYSRNTDTQYF. In nucleotides, the CDR3 is TGTGCCAGCAGTTACTCGAGGAACACAGATACGCAGTATTTT.

The V gene is TRBV9, the J gene TRBJ1-5; 7 positions agree with TRBD1. V was clipped by 4 bases and J by 2 bases; unmatched bases: 3. The CDR3 is made up of 14 amino acids. Germline lookup yields CDR1 SGDLS and CDR2 YYNGEE. The CDR3 DNA follows: TGTGCCAGCAGCCCAGGACAGGGCAATCAGCCCCAGCATTTT. It encodes CASSPGQGNQPQHF.

This chain connects TRBV4-2 to TRBJ2-3; a weak D match, TRBD2 (6 bases). This CDR3 has 15 residues. Germline CDR1 LGHNA, CDR2 YNFKEQ. The germline V and J ends were trimmed by 0 bases and 2 bases, with 9 bases remaining between them. The CDR3 bases are TGTGCCAGCAGCCAAGATGGGGGGACCACAGATACGCAGTATTTT. Translation gives CASSQDGGTTDTQYF.